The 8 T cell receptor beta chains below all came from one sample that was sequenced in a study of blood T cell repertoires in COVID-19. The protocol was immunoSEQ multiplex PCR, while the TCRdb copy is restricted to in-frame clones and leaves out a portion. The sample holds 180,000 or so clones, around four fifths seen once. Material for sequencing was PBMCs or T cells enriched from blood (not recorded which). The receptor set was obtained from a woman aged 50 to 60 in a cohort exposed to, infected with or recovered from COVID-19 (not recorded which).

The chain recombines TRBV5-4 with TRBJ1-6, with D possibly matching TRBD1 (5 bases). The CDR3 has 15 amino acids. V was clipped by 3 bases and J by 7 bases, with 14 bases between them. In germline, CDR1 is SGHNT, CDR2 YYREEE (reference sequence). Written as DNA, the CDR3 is TGTGCCAGCAGCTCGCGACAGACTCCCAATTCACCCCTCCACTTT. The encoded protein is CASSSRQTPNSPLHF.

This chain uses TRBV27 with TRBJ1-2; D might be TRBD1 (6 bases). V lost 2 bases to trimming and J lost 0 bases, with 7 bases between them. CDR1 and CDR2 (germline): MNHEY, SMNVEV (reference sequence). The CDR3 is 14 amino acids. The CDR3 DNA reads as TGTGCCAGCAGTTTAGGGGGCCCTAACTATGGCTACACCTTC. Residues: CASSLGGPNYGYTF.

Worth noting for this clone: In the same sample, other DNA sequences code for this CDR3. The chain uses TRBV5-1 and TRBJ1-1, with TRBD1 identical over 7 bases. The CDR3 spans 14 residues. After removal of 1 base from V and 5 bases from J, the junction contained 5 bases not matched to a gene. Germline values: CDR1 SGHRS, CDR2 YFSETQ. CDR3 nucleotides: TGCGCCAGCAGCTTGTACAGGGGTGGAACTGAAGCTTTCTTT. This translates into CASSLYRGGTEAFF. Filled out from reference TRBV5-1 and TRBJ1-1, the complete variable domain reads KAGVTQTPRYLIKTRGQQVTLSCSPISGHRSVSWYQQTPGQGLQFLFEYFSETQRNKGNFPGRFSGRQFSNSRSEMNVSTLELGDSALYLCASSLYRGGTEAFFGQGTRLTVV.

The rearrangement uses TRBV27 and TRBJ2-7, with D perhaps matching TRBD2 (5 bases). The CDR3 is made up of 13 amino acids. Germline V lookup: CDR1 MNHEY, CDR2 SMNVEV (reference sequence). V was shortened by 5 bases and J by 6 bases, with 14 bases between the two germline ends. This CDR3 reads CASSAPGYVEQYF. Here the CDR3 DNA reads TGTGCCAGCAGTGCACCGGGATATGTCGAGCAGTACTTC.

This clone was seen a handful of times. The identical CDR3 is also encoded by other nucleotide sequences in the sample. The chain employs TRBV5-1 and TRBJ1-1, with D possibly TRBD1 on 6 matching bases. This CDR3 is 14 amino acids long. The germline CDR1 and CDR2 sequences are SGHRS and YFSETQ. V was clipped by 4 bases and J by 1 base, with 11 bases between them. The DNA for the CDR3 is TGCGCCAGCAGCCCACAGGGTGCGAACACTGAAGCTTTCTTT. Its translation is CASSPQGANTEAFF.

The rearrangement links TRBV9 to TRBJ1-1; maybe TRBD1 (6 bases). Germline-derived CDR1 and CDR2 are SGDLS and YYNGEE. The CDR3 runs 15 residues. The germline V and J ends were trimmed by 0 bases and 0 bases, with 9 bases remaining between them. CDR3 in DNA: TGTGCCAGCAGCGTAGGGACAGCTATGAACACTGAAGCTTTCTTT. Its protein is CASSVGTAMNTEAFF.

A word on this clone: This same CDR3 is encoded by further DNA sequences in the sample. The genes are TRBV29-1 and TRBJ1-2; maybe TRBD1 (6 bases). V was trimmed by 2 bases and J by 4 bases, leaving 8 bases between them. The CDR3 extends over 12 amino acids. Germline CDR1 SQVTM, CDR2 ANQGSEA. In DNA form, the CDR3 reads TGCAGCGTTGAACGGGACACCTATGGCTACACCTTC. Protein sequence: CSVERDTYGYTF.

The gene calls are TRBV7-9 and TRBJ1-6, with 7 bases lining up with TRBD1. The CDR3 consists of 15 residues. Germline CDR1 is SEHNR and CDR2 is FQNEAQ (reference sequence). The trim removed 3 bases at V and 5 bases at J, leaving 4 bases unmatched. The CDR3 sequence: CASSFRGQNNSPLHF. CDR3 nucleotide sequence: TGTGCCAGCAGCTTCAGGGGACAGAATAATTCACCCCTCCACTTT.